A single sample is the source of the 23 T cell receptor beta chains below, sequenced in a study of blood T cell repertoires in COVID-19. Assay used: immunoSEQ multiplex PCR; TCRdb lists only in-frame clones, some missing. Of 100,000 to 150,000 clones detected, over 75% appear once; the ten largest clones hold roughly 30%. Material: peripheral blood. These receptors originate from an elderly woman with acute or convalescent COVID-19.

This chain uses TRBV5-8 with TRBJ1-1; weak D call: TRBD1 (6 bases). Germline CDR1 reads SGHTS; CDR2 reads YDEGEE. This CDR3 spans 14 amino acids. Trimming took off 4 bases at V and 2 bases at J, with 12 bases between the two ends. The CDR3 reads CASSPRQVNTEAFF. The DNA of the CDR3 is TGTGCCAGCAGCCCCCGACAGGTCAACACTGAAGCTTTCTTT.

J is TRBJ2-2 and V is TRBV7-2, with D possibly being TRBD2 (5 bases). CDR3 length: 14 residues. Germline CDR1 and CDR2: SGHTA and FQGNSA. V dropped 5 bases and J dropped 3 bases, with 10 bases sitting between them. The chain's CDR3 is CASSPGMDTGELFF. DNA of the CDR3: TGTGCCAGCAGCCCCGGGATGGACACCGGGGAGCTGTTTTTT.

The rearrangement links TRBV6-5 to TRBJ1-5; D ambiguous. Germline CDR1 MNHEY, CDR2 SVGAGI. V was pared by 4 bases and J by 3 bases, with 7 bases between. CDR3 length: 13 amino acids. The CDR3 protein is CASSSQDNQPQHF. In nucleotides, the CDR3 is TGTGCCAGCAGTTCGCAGGACAATCAGCCCCAGCATTTT.

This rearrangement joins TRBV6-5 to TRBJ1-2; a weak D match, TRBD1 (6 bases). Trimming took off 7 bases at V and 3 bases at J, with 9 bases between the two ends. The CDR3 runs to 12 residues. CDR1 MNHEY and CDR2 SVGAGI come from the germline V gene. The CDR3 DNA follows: TGTGCCAGCACGACAGGCTACTATGGCTACACCTTC. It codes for CASTTGYYGYTF.

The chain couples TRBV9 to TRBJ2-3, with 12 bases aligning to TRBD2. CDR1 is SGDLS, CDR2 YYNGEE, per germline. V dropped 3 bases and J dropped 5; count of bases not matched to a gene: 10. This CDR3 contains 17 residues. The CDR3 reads CASSDGSSGGAEDTQYF. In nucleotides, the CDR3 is TGTGCCAGCAGCGACGGGTCTAGCGGGGGGGCAGAAGATACGCAGTATTTT.

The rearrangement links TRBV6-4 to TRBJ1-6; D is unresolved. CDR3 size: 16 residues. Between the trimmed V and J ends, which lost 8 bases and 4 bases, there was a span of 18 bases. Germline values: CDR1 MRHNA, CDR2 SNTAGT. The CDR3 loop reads CASLRRRQIYNSPLHF. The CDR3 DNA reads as TGTGCCAGCCTGAGAAGGCGGCAAATTTATAATTCACCCCTCCACTTT.

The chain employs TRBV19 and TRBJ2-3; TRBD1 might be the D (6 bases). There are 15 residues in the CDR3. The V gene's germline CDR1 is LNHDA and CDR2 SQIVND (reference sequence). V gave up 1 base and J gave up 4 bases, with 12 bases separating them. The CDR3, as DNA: TGTGCCAGTAGTATAGGGGGGCTAGATGCAGATACGCAGTATTTT. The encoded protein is CASSIGGLDADTQYF.

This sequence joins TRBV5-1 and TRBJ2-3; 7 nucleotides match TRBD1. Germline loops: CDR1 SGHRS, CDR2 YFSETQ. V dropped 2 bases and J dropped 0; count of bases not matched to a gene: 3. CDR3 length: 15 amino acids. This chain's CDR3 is CASSLRQGSTDTQYF. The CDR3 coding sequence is TGCGCCAGCAGCTTAAGACAGGGTAGCACAGATACGCAGTATTTT.

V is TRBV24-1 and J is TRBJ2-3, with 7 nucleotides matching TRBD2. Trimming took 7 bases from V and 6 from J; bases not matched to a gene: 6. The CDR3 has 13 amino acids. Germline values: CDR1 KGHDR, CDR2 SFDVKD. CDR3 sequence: CATRSLATDTQYF. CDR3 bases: TGTGCCACCAGATCACTAGCGACGGATACGCAGTATTTT.

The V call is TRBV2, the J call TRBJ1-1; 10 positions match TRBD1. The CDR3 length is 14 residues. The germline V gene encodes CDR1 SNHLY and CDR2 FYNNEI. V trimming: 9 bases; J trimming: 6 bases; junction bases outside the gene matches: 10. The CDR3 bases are TGTGCCAGGGACACGGGACAGGGGATCTCTGAAGCTTTCTTT. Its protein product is CARDTGQGISEAFF.

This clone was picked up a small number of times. The CDR3 coding sequence is TGTGCCAGCAGCCAAGATCTAATCAATGAGCAGTTCTTC. This codes for CASSQDLINEQFF. V usage is TRBV3-1 (or the pseudogene TRBV3-2) and J usage is TRBJ2-1; D uncertain. The V and J ends lost 0 bases and 6 bases respectively, with 6 bases between them. This CDR3 is 13 amino acids long. In germline, CDR1 is LGHDT, CDR2 YNNKEL (reference sequence).

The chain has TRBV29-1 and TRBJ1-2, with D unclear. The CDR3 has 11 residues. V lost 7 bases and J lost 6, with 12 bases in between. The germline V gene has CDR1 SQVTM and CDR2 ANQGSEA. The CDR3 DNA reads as TGCAGCGCTGGGCGAGGGAATGGCTACACCTTC. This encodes CSAGRGNGYTF.

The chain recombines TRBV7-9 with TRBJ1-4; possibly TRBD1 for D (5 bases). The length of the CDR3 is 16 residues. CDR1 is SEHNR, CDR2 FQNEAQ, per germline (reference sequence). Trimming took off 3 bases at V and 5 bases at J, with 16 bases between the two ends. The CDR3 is CASSFGKGPLNEKLFF. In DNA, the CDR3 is TGTGCCAGCAGCTTCGGAAAGGGGCCCTTGAATGAAAAACTGTTTTTT. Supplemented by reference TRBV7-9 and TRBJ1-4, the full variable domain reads DTGVSQNPRHKITKRGQNVTFRCDPISEHNRLYWYRQTLGQGPEFLTYFQNEAQLEKSRLLSDRFSAERPKGSFSTLEIQRTEQGDSAMYLCASSFGKGPLNEKLFFGSGTQLSVL.

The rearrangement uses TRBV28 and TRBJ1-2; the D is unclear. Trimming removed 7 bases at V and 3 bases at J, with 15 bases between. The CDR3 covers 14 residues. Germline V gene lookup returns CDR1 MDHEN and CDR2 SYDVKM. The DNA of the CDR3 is TGTGCCAGCACCCTTGACGGGGAGGACTATGGCTACACCTTC. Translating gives CASTLDGEDYGYTF.

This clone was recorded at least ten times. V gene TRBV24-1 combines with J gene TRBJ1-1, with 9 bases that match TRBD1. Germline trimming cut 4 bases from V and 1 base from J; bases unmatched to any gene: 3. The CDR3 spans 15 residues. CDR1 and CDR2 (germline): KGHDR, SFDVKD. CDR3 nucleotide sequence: TGTGCCACCAGTGAGACAGGGGGTGGGAACACTGAAGCTTTCTTT. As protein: CATSETGGGNTEAFF.

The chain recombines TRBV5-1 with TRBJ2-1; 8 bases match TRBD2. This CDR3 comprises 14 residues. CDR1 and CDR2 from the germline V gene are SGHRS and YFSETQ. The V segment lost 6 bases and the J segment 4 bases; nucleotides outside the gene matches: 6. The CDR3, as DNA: TGCGCCAGCACCGCTAGCGGGTATTACAATGAGCAGTTCTTC. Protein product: CASTASGYYNEQFF. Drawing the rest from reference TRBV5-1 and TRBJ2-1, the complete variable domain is KAGVTQTPRYLIKTRGQQVTLSCSPISGHRSVSWYQQTPGQGLQFLFEYFSETQRNKGNFPGRFSGRQFSNSRSEMNVSTLELGDSALYLCASTASGYYNEQFFGPGTRLTVL.

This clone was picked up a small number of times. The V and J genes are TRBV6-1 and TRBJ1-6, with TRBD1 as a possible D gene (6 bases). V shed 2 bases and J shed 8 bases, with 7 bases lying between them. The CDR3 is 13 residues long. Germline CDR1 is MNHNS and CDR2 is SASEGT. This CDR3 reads CASSESGDSPLHF. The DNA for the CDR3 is TGTGCCAGCAGTGAATCAGGGGATTCACCCCTCCACTTT.

CDR3 region: CASSLTSGAYEQYF. In nucleotides, the CDR3 is TGTGCCAGCAGCTTAACTAGCGGAGCTTACGAGCAGTACTTC. The gene calls are TRBV7-2 and TRBJ2-7; the match to TRBD2 covers 8 bases. V lost 2 bases and J lost 4; bases outside the gene matches: 4. Looked up from germline, CDR1 is SGHTA and CDR2 is FQGNSA. The CDR3 consists of 14 residues.

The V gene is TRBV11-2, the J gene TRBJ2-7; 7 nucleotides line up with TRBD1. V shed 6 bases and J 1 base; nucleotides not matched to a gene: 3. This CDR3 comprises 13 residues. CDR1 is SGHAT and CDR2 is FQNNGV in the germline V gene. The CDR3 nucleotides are TGTGCCAGCAGGGGACAGTGGTCCTACGAGCAGTACGTC. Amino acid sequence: CASRGQWSYEQYV.

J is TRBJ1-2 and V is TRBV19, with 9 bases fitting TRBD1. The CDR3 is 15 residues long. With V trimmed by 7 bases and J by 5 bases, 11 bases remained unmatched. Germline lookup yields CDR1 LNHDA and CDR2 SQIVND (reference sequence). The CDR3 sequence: CASMDRGKGRYGYTF. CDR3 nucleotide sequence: TGTGCCAGTATGGACAGGGGCAAGGGTCGGTATGGCTACACCTTC. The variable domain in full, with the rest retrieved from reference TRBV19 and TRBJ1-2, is DGGITQSPKYLFRKEGQNVTLSCEQNLNHDAMYWYRQDPGQGLRLIYYSQIVNDFQKGDIAEGYSVSREKKESFPLTVTSAQKNPTAFYLCASMDRGKGRYGYTFGSGTRLTVV.

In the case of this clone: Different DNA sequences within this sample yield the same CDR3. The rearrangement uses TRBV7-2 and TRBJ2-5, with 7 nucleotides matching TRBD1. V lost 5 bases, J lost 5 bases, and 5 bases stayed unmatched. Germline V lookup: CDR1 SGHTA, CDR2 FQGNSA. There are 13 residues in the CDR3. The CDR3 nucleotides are TGTGCCAGCAGCCCGGGACAGTCGGAGACCCAGTACTTC. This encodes CASSPGQSETQYF.

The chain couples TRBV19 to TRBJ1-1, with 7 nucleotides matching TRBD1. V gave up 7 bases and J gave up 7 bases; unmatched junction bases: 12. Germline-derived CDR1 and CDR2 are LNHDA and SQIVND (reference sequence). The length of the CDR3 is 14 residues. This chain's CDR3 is CASTVRRGRIEAFF. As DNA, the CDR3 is TGTGCCAGTACCGTTCGGAGGGGGCGAATTGAAGCTTTCTTT.

Here the CDR3 DNA reads TGTGCCAGCTCACTGGACAGATTTCGTGGCTACACCTTC. This codes for CASSLDRFRGYTF. The V call is TRBV18, the J call TRBJ1-2; D might be TRBD1 (6 bases). The V end was cut by 4 bases, the J end by 7 bases, with 13 bases between. There are 13 residues in the CDR3. Germline CDR1 reads KGHSH; CDR2 reads LQKENI.